The 17 T cell receptor beta chains below were found in one sample sequenced in a study of T cell changes during pregnancy in multiple sclerosis. Here immunoSEQ multiplex PCR was the method, and the copy in TCRdb shows in-frame clones only, minus some. The table lists 100,000 to 130,000 clones, about nine tenths of them singletons. Source: peripheral blood, taken in the third trimester of pregnancy. Receptors were obtained from a female donor in good health, enrolled as a control in a pregnancy study.

The rearrangement uses TRBV4-2 and TRBJ2-7, with D possibly being TRBD2 (6 bases). This CDR3 region has 21 residues. Germline CDR1 is LGHNA and CDR2 is YNFKEQ. Deletions cut 0 bases from V and 1 base from J, with 28 bases between. CDR3: CASSQDQVGGEGYIGSYEQYF. CDR3 nucleotides: TGTGCCAGCAGCCAAGATCAAGTCGGGGGTGAAGGGTACATTGGGTCCTACGAGCAGTACTTC.

The CDR3 loop reads CASSPDRGRGVFF. The CDR3, as DNA: TGTGCCAGCAGTCCCGACAGGGGTAGGGGAGTTTTCTTC. The gene calls are TRBV5-4 and TRBJ2-1; 8 nucleotides agree with TRBD1. The CDR3 totals 13 residues. In germline, CDR1 is SGHNT, CDR2 YYREEE (reference sequence). V gave up 5 bases and J gave up 16 bases; unmatched junction bases: 14.

V and J are TRBV7-8 and TRBJ1-1; D is perhaps TRBD1 (5 bases). CDR3 size: 15 residues. Trimming removed 5 bases at V and 5 bases at J, with 18 bases between. Germline-derived CDR1 and CDR2 are SGHVS and FQNEAQ. CDR3 loop: CASSASGAVGTEAFF. The CDR3 nucleotides are TGTGCCAGCAGCGCTAGCGGGGCGGTGGGGACTGAAGCTTTCTTT.

This chain connects TRBV9 to TRBJ1-3, with 7 positions matching TRBD1. Germline V gene lookup returns CDR1 SGDLS and CDR2 YYNGEE. The CDR3 sequence is 16 residues long. After removal of 3 bases from V and 2 bases from J, the junction contained 8 bases not matched to a gene. The CDR3 DNA reads TGTGCCAGCAGCGGTAGACAGGGAGTAGCTGGAAACACCATATATTTT. It is translated as CASSGRQGVAGNTIYF.

The V gene is TRBV10-3, the J gene TRBJ1-5; a possible D gene is TRBD1 (6 bases). The germline V and J ends were trimmed by 10 bases and 3 bases, with 13 bases remaining between them. There are 13 residues in the CDR3. The V gene's germline CDR1 is ENHRY and CDR2 SYGVKD. The CDR3 coding sequence is TGTGCCACAACAGGGTTTAACAATCAGCCCCAGCATTTT. It is translated as CATTGFNNQPQHF.

This clone was seen just once. The chain combines TRBV29-1 with TRBJ1-4; 7 bases are shared with TRBD1. The CDR3 spans 12 residues. V was pared by 8 bases and J by 7 bases, with 7 bases of the junction left unmatched. Germline V gives CDR1 SQVTM, CDR2 ANQGSEA. Here the CDR3 reads CSSRDRGEKLFF. Here the CDR3 DNA reads TGCAGCTCCCGGGACAGAGGTGAAAAACTGTTTTTT.

The chain joins TRBV29-1 to TRBJ1-2; possible D gene TRBD1, 6 bases. The V gene lost 1 base and the J gene lost 4 bases, with 19 bases spanning the gap. The CDR3 extends over 16 amino acids. Germline CDR1 and CDR2: SQVTM and ANQGSEA. The CDR3 is CSVEATGGAGGYGYTF. The DNA of the CDR3 is TGCAGCGTTGAAGCTACGGGGGGGGCCGGAGGCTATGGCTACACCTTC. The whole variable domain, filled in from reference TRBV29-1 and TRBJ1-2, reads SAVISQKPSRDICQRGTSLTIQCQVDSQVTMMFWYRQQPGQSLTLIATANQGSEATYESGFVIDKFPISRPNLTFSTLTVSNMSPEDSSIYLCSVEATGGAGGYGYTFGSGTRLTVV.

The CDR3 spells CASSLAQGGAGELFF. CDR3 DNA sequence: TGCGCCAGCAGCTTGGCTCAAGGGGGGGCCGGGGAGCTGTTTTTT. The V gene is TRBV5-1, the J gene TRBJ2-2; D may be TRBD2 (7 bases). The V gene lost 0 bases and the J gene lost 6 bases, with 12 bases spanning the gap. Per the germline V gene, CDR1 is SGHRS and CDR2 is YFSETQ. The length of the CDR3 is 15 residues.

The chain combines TRBV7-2 with TRBJ1-2, with 7 bases matching TRBD1. The CDR3 sequence is 15 residues long. Germline values: CDR1 SGHTA, CDR2 FQGNSA. J gave up 3 bases and V 4 bases, and 8 bases lay outside the gene matches. The CDR3 nucleotides are TGTGCCAGCAGCTCCCAGGGGGAGTGGGACTATGGCTACACCTTC. Translated, it gives CASSSQGEWDYGYTF.

This chain links TRBV10-1 with TRBJ1-2, with unresolved D. Trimming pared 0 bases from V and 2 bases from J, leaving 7 bases between. Per the germline V gene, CDR1 is WNHNN and CDR2 is SYGVQD (reference sequence). This CDR3 has 14 residues. CDR3 nucleotides: TGCGCCAGCAGTGAGTCGGGGAGAAACTATGGCTACACCTTC. Amino acids: CASSESGRNYGYTF.

The rearrangement joins TRBV9 to TRBJ1-2; 8 bases are shared with TRBD1. With V trimmed by 0 bases and J by 4 bases, 11 bases remained unmatched. The CDR3 is 17 amino acids. Germline-derived CDR1 and CDR2 are SGDLS and YYNGEE. CDR3 protein: CASSVGSGQGDIYGYTF. The CDR3 nucleotides read TGTGCCAGCAGCGTAGGGTCCGGACAGGGCGATATCTATGGCTACACCTTC.

CDR3 nucleotide sequence: TGCGCCAGCAGCCAAGGGCTCCGGGACAGGGGTAACCAACCGGCGGGAGCTTTCTTT. Amino acids: CASSQGLRDRGNQPAGAFF. The chain combines TRBV4-1 with TRBJ1-1, with 10 bases identical to TRBD1. V shed 1 base and J 10 bases; nucleotides not matched to a gene: 21. The CDR3 runs 19 residues. Germline CDR1 and CDR2: MGHRA and YSYEKL.

V usage is TRBV5-1 and J usage is TRBJ2-2; no reliable D call. The CDR3 length is 17 residues. The V end lost 0 bases, the J end lost 0 bases, and 12 bases lay between the germline ends. Germline V gives CDR1 SGHRS, CDR2 YFSETQ. CDR3 nucleotides: TGCGCCAGCAGCTTGGGTGAGCACCCCGCGAACACCGGGGAGCTGTTTTTT. It translates to CASSLGEHPANTGELFF.

The V call is TRBV20-1, the J call TRBJ1-4; D gene unclear. Germline CDR1 and CDR2: DFQATT and SNEGSKA (reference sequence). This CDR3 spans 11 amino acids. The V and J ends lost 3 bases and 12 bases respectively, with 11 bases between them. This CDR3 is CSARLAVELFF. DNA for the CDR3: TGCAGTGCTAGGTTGGCAGTGGAACTGTTTTTT.

This clone showed up just a few times. V and J are TRBV5-1 and TRBJ1-1; 7 bases match TRBD1. Germline lookup yields CDR1 SGHRS and CDR2 YFSETQ. V lost 2 bases and J lost 5; bases outside the gene matches: 6. This CDR3 contains 14 residues. In DNA, the CDR3 is TGCGCCAGCAGCTTAACAGGGGAAGGGACTGAAGCTTTCTTT. Translating it yields CASSLTGEGTEAFF.

The chain couples TRBV18 to TRBJ1-2; D perhaps matches TRBD1 (5 bases). The CDR3 has 14 amino acids. The V and J ends lost 3 bases and 7 bases respectively, with 15 bases between them. CDR1 and CDR2 (germline): KGHSH, LQKENI. The DNA of the CDR3 is TGTGCCAGCTCACCCCCTGCCGCAGGGTCTGGCTACACCTTC. Amino acid sequence: CASSPPAAGSGYTF.

The chain joins TRBV19 to TRBJ1-3; 8 positions agree with TRBD1. There are 13 residues in the CDR3. J gave up 3 bases and V 9 bases, and 4 bases lay outside the gene matches. Germline CDR1 reads LNHDA; CDR2 reads SQIVND (reference sequence). In nucleotides, the CDR3 is TGTGCCAGCCAGGGACAGGATGGAAACACCATATATTTT. Protein sequence: CASQGQDGNTIYF. The entire variable domain, with the rest obtained from reference TRBV19 and TRBJ1-3, is as follows: DGGITQSPKYLFRKEGQNVTLSCEQNLNHDAMYWYRQDPGQGLRLIYYSQIVNDFQKGDIAEGYSVSREKKESFPLTVTSAQKNPTAFYLCASQGQDGNTIYFGEGSWLTVV.